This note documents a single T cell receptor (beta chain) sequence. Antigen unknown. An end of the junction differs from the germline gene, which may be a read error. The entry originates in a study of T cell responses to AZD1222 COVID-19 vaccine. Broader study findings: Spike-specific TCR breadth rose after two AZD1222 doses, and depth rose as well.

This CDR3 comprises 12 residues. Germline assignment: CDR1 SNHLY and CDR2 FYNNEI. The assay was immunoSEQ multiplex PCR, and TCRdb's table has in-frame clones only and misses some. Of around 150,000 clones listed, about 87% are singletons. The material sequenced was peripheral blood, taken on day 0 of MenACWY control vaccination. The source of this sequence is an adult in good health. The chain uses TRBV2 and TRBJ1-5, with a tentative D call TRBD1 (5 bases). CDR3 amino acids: CASSEEGLGRVF. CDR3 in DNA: TGTGCCAGCAGTGAAGAGGGGCTGGGGAGGGTTTTT.